Reported below is one TCR beta chain. Its antigen is as yet unknown. Healthy bone marrow donors made up the donor group. This sample was taken from a study of cytomegalovirus exposure and HLA in healthy donors. This CDR3 has 16 amino acids. V shed 5 bases and J 1 base; nucleotides not matched to a gene: 5. CDR1 and CDR2 (germline): MDHEN, SYDVKM. Study-level points and caveats: No immune exposure information besides CMV serostatus was available.

PCR involved 60 Vbeta and 13 Jbeta primers. The data were produced by immunoSEQ multiplex PCR, yet TCRdb's version contains in-frame clones alone and is incomplete. The repertoire holds some 84,000 clones, 77% seen once, with roughly 2% in the top ten. The gene calls are TRBV28 and TRBJ2-3, with 11 bases identical to TRBD2. The source of this sequence is a boy under 18 in good health and CMV-seronegative. The sequenced material came from PBMCs. The CDR3 DNA is TGTGCCAGCAGTAAACTAGCGGGGGCCGGCACAGATACGCAGTATTTT. Amino acid sequence: CASSKLAGAGTDTQYF.